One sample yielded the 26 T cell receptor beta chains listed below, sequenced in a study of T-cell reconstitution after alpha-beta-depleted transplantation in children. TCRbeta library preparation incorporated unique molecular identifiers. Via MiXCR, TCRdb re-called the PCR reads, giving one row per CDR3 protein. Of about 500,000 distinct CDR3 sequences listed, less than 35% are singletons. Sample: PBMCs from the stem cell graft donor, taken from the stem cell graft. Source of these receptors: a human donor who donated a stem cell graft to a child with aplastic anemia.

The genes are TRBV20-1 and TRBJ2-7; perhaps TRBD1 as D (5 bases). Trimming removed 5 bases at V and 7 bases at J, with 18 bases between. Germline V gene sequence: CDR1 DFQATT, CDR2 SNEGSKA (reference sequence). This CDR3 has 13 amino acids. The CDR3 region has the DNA TGCAGTGCTCCTGATAATACAGGAGAGGAGCAGTACTTC. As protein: CSAPDNTGEEQYF.

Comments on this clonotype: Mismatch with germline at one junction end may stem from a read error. The CDR3 spells CASSLAGGSSDTQYF. The DNA for the CDR3 is TGTGCCAGCAGCCTAGCGGGAGGATCATCAGATACGCAGTATTTT. The chain has TRBV7-9 and TRBJ2-3, with 11 bases fitting TRBD2. Germline V lookup: CDR1 SEHNR, CDR2 FQNEAQ (reference sequence). The CDR3 extends over 15 amino acids.

As DNA, the CDR3 is TGTGCCACCAGCAGAGATCGGGCAGGGTCCCACAATCAGCCCCAGCATTTT. It is translated as CATSRDRAGSHNQPQHF. The V and J genes are TRBV15 and TRBJ1-5, with a tentative D call TRBD1 (5 bases). Looked up from germline, CDR1 is LNHNV and CDR2 is YYDKDF (reference sequence). V lost 0 bases, J lost 3 bases, and 15 bases lay in between. The CDR3 totals 17 residues.

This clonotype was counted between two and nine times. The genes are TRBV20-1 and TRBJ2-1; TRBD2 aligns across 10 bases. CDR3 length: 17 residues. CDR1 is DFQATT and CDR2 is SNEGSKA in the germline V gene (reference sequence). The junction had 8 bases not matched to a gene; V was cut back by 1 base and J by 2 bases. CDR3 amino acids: CSARGGGSGRTYNEQFF. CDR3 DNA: TGCAGTGCTAGAGGGGGCGGTAGCGGGAGGACCTACAATGAGCAGTTCTTC.

Here the CDR3 reads CASSLANRSGGYTF. The CDR3, as DNA: TGTGCCAGCAGCTTAGCGAACAGGAGCGGTGGCTACACCTTC. The V call is TRBV7-9, the J call TRBJ1-2; possibly TRBD1 for D (5 bases). V was clipped by 0 bases and J by 7 bases, with 12 bases between them. The CDR3 has 14 residues. CDR1 and CDR2 (germline): SEHNR, FQNEAQ (reference sequence).

CDR3 amino acids: CATSEGTAFDTGELFF. The CDR3 bases are TGTGCCACCAGTGAGGGGACAGCTTTTGACACCGGGGAGCTGTTTTTT. This chain links TRBV24-1 with TRBJ2-2; 7 bases line up with TRBD1. The CDR3 has 16 residues. Germline assignment: CDR1 KGHDR and CDR2 SFDVKD. V shed 4 bases and J 3 bases; nucleotides not matched to a gene: 7.

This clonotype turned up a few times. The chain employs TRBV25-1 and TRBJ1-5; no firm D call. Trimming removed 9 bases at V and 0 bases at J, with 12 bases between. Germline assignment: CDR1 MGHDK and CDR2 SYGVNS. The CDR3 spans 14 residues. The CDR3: CASSGFYSNQPQHF. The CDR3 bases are TGTGCCAGTTCGGGGTTTTATAGCAATCAGCCCCAGCATTTT. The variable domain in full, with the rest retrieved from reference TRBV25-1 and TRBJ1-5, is EADIYQTPRYLVIGTGKKITLECSQTMGHDKMYWYQQDPGMELHLIHYSYGVNSTEKGDLSSESTVSRIRTEHFPLTLESARPSHTSQYLCASSGFYSNQPQHFGDGTRLSIL.

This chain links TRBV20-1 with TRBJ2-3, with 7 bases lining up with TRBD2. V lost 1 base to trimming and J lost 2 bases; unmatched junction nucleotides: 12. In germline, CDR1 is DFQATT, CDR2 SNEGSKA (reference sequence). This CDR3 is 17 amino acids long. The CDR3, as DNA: TGCAGTGCTAGAGTTTCCCCCACTAGCGCTTTCACAGATACGCAGTATTTT. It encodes CSARVSPTSAFTDTQYF.

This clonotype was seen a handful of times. Here the CDR3 reads CSVEVGPNEQFF. CDR3 nucleotides: TGCAGCGTTGAAGTGGGACCCAATGAGCAGTTCTTC. The chain uses TRBV29-1 and TRBJ2-1; the D gene could be TRBD1 or TRBD2 (5 bases each). From germline, CDR1 is SQVTM and CDR2 ANQGSEA. V dropped 1 base and J dropped 6 bases, with 7 bases sitting between them. The CDR3 is made up of 12 amino acids.

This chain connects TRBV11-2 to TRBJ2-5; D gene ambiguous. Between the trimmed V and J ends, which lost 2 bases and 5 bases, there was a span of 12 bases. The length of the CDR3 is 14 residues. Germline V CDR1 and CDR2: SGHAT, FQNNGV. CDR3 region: CASSLTTVVETQYF. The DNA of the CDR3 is TGTGCCAGCAGCTTAACTACAGTGGTGGAGACCCAGTACTTC.

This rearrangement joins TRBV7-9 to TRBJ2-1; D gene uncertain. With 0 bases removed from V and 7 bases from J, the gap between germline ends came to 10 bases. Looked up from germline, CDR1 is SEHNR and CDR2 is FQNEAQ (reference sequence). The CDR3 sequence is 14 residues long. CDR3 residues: CASSLARNFNEQFF. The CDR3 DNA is TGTGCCAGCAGCTTAGCGCGGAATTTTAATGAGCAGTTCTTC.

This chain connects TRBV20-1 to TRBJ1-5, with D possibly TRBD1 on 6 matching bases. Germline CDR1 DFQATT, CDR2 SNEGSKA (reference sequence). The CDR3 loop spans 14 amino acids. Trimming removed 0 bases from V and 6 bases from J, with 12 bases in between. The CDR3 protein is CSARDGDRPQPQHF. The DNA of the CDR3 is TGCAGTGCTAGAGATGGAGACAGGCCTCAGCCCCAGCATTTT.

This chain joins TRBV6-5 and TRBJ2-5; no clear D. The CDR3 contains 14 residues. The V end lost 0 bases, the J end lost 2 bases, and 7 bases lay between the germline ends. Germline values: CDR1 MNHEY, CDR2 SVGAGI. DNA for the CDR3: TGTGCCAGCAGTTACTCCTACGAGCAAGAGACCCAGTACTTC. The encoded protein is CASSYSYEQETQYF.

The DNA of the CDR3 is TGTGCCAGCAGTTTAATCCCTACACCCCTCCACTTT. The encoded protein is CASSLIPTPLHF. The chain has TRBV12-3 or TRBV12-4 and TRBJ1-6; no reliable D call. CDR3 length: 12 amino acids. V was cut by 2 bases and J by 11 bases, with 7 bases left in between.

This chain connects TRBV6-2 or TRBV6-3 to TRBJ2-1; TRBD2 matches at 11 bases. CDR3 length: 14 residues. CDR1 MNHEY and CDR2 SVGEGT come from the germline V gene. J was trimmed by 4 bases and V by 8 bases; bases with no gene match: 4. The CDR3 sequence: CASRPSGGYNEQFF. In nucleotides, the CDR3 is TGTGCCAGCCGGCCTAGCGGGGGGTACAATGAGCAGTTCTTC.

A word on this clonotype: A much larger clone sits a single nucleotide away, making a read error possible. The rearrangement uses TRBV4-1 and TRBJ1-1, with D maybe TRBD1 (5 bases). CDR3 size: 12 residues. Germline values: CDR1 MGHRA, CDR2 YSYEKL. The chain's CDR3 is CASSLGTDEAYF. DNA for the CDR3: TGCGCCAGCAGCCTCGGGACGGATGAAGCTTACTTT.

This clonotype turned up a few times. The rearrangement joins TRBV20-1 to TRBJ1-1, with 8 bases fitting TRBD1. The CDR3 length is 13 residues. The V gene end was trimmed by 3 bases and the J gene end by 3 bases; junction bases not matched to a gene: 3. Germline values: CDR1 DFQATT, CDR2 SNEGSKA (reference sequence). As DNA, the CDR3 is TGCAGTGCTAGGGGCAGGGGGCACACTGAAGCTTTCTTT. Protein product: CSARGRGHTEAFF.

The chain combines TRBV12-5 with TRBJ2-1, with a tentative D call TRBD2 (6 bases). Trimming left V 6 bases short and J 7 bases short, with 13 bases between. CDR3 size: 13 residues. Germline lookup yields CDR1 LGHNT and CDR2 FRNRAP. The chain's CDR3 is CASGTGEGNEQFF. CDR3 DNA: TGTGCTAGTGGGACGGGAGAGGGGAATGAGCAGTTCTTC. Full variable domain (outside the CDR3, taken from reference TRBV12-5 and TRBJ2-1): DARVTQTPRHKVTEMGQEVTMRCQPILGHNTVFWYRQTMMQGLELLAYFRNRAPLDDSGMPKDRFSAEMPDATLATLKIQPSEPRDSAVYFCASGTGEGNEQFFGPGTRLTVL.

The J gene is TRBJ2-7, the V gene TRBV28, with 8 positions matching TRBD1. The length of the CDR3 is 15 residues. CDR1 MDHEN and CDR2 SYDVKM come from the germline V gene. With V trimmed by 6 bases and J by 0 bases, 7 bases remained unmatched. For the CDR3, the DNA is TGTGCCAGCAGACCTGCCGGACAGGGCTCCTACGAGCAGTACTTC. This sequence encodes CASRPAGQGSYEQYF.

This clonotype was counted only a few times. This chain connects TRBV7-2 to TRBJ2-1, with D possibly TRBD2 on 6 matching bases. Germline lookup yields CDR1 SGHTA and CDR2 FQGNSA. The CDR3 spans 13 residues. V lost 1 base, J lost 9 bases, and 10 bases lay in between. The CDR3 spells CASSLVRGSEQFF. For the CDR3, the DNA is TGTGCCAGCAGCTTAGTCCGGGGGAGTGAGCAGTTCTTC.

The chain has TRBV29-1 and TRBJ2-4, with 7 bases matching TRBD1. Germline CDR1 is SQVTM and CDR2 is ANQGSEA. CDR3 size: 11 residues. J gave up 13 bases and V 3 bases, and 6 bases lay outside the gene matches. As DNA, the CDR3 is TGCAGCGTTGATTTTGAGGGGGCACAGTACTTC. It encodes CSVDFEGAQYF.

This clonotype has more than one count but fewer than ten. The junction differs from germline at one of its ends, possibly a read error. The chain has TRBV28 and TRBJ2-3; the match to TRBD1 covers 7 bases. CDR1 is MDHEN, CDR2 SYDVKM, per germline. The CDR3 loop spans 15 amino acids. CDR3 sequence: CATSYLNRGLDTQYF. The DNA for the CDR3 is TGTGCCACCAGTTACCTTAACAGGGGTTTGGATACGCAGTATTTT.

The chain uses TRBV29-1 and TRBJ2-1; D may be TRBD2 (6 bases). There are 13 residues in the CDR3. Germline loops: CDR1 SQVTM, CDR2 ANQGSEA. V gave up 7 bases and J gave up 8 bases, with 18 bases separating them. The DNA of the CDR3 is TGCAGCGCCGAAAAAAACCGGGACTATGAGCAGTTCTTC. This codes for CSAEKNRDYEQFF.

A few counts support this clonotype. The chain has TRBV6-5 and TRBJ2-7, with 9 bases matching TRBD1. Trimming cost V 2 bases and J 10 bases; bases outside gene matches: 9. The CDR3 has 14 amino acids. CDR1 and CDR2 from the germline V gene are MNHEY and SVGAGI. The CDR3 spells CASSYGLQGAEQYF. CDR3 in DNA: TGTGCCAGCAGTTACGGGCTACAGGGGGCTGAACAGTACTTC.

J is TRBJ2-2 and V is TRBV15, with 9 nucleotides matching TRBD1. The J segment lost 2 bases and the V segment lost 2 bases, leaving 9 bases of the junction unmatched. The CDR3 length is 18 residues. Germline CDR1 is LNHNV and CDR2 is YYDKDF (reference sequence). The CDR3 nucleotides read TGTGCCACCAGCAGACGATTGGGGACAGGGCGCAACACCGGGGAGCTGTTTTTT. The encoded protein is CATSRRLGTGRNTGELFF.

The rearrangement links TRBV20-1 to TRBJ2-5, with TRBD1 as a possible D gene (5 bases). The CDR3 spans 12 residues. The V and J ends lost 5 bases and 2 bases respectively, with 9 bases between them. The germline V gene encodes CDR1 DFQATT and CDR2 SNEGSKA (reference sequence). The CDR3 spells CSAVRVQETQYF. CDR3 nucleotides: TGCAGTGCTGTCAGGGTACAAGAGACCCAGTACTTC.